The rows below give T cell receptor beta chains drawn from one sample of a study of identifying expanded T cells in peripheral blood. Sequencing used immunoSEQ multiplex PCR; TCRdb keeps in-frame clones, though not all of them. The repertoire holds more than 95,000 clones, about 80% seen once, with 3.3% in the top ten. The sequenced material came from blood. These receptors were obtained from a person between 18 and 75 years old in good health. Both conserved end residues are part of each CDR3. The order of the fields is CDR3 length, J gene, V gene, clone size, D gene, CDR3 DNA, CDR3 protein. A D gene is named only where the DNA matches it firmly. Clone size appears in some rows only: once, few, many, or a class for an expanded clone.

cdr3_length: 15
j_call: TRBJ1-5
v_call: TRBV19
clone_size: NA
d_call: NA
cdr3_nt: TGTGCCAGCGGGTGGGGAGTCGGGGGCAATCAGCCCCAGCATTTT
cdr3_aa: CASGWGVGGNQPQHF

cdr3_length: 13
j_call: TRBJ1-2
v_call: TRBV6-6
clone_size: NA
d_call: NA
cdr3_nt: TGTGCCAGCAGCCCGGGAGCGAACTATGGCTACACCTTC
cdr3_aa: CASSPGANYGYTF

cdr3_length: 15
j_call: TRBJ2-7
v_call: TRBV2
clone_size: NA
d_call: NA
cdr3_nt: TGTGCCAGCACCGGCCCAGGGACGGGAGACTACGAGCAGTACTTC
cdr3_aa: CASTGPGTGDYEQYF

cdr3_length: 15
j_call: TRBJ2-7
v_call: TRBV10-3
clone_size: NA
d_call: NA
cdr3_nt: TGTGCCATCAGCGGTACTGGATTAGAGGTCTACGAGCAGTACTTC
cdr3_aa: CAISGTGLEVYEQYF

cdr3_length: 13
j_call: TRBJ2-1
v_call: TRBV2
clone_size: NA
d_call: NA
cdr3_nt: TGTGCCAGCAGTATAGACAGAGACAATGAGCAGTTCTTC
cdr3_aa: CASSIDRDNEQFF

cdr3_length: 15
j_call: TRBJ1-2
v_call: TRBV19
clone_size: NA
d_call: NA
cdr3_nt: TGTGCCAGTAGTATAGCGACAGGCCCCTCATATGGCTACACCTTC
cdr3_aa: CASSIATGPSYGYTF

cdr3_length: 15
j_call: TRBJ1-5
v_call: TRBV7-2
clone_size: NA
d_call: TRBD1
cdr3_nt: TGTGCCAGCAGCTTAGGTCCGCAGGGGGAACAGCCCCAGCATTTT
cdr3_aa: CASSLGPQGEQPQHF

cdr3_length: 15
j_call: TRBJ1-6
v_call: TRBV6-6
clone_size: NA
d_call: NA
cdr3_nt: TGTGCCAGCAGTTATGAATGGGGATCACATTCACCCCTCCACTTT
cdr3_aa: CASSYEWGSHSPLHF

cdr3_length: 14
j_call: TRBJ2-1
v_call: TRBV7-9
clone_size: NA
d_call: NA
cdr3_nt: TGTGCCAGCAGCTGGACGGACGGGGTATATGAGCAGTTCTTC
cdr3_aa: CASSWTDGVYEQFF

cdr3_length: 15
j_call: TRBJ1-6
v_call: TRBV11-2
clone_size: NA
d_call: NA
cdr3_nt: TGTGCCAGCAGCTTAGTCACGATCCCTAATTCACCCCTCCACTTT
cdr3_aa: CASSLVTIPNSPLHF

cdr3_length: 12
j_call: TRBJ2-7
v_call: TRBV6-5
clone_size: once
d_call: TRBD1
cdr3_nt: TGTGCCAGCAGTGAGGACAGGCGGGAGCAGTACTTC
cdr3_aa: CASSEDRREQYF

cdr3_length: 14
j_call: TRBJ1-2
v_call: TRBV9
clone_size: NA
d_call: NA
cdr3_nt: TGTGCCAGCAGCGGAGCAGGGATACGGAATGGCTACACCTTC
cdr3_aa: CASSGAGIRNGYTF

cdr3_length: 14
j_call: TRBJ1-5
v_call: TRBV4-3
clone_size: once
d_call: NA
cdr3_nt: TGCGCCAGCAGCCAAGATACATGGAAACAGCCCCAGCATTTT
cdr3_aa: CASSQDTWKQPQHF

cdr3_length: 15
j_call: TRBJ2-3
v_call: TRBV19
clone_size: NA
d_call: NA
cdr3_nt: TGTGCCAGTAGTTCGCCCCGGGGAGGCACAGATACGCAGTATTTT
cdr3_aa: CASSSPRGGTDTQYF

cdr3_length: 15
j_call: TRBJ2-1
v_call: TRBV12-5
clone_size: NA
d_call: NA
cdr3_nt: TGTGCTAGTGGTTTGATGGGGGGATCCTACAATGAGCAGTTCTTC
cdr3_aa: CASGLMGGSYNEQFF

cdr3_length: 18
j_call: TRBJ2-3
v_call: TRBV27
clone_size: NA
d_call: NA
cdr3_nt: TGTGCCAGCACACAGGGATTCTTATCCCCAAGTGGCACAGATACGCAGTATTTT
cdr3_aa: CASTQGFLSPSGTDTQYF

cdr3_length: 18
j_call: TRBJ1-5
v_call: TRBV19
clone_size: NA
d_call: NA
cdr3_nt: TGTGCCAGCCCAGAAGAGGGTAACCGAGTCTATAGCAATCAGCCCCAGCATTTT
cdr3_aa: CASPEEGNRVYSNQPQHF

cdr3_length: 16
j_call: TRBJ2-6
v_call: TRBV30
clone_size: NA
d_call: NA
cdr3_nt: TGTGCCTGGAGTGGGACCTATATGTCTGGGGCCAACGTCCTGACTTTC
cdr3_aa: CAWSGTYMSGANVLTF

cdr3_length: 14
j_call: TRBJ1-4
v_call: TRBV21-1
clone_size: few
d_call: NA
cdr3_nt: TGTGCCAGCACAGGGGGGGCCTTTAATGAAAAACTGTTTTTT
cdr3_aa: CASTGGAFNEKLFF

cdr3_length: 17
j_call: TRBJ1-5
v_call: TRBV28
clone_size: NA
d_call: NA
cdr3_nt: TGTGCCAGCAGTTTCAAGGCAGGGACGGATAGCAATCAGCCCCAGCATTTT
cdr3_aa: CASSFKAGTDSNQPQHF

cdr3_length: 15
j_call: TRBJ2-1
v_call: TRBV4-1
clone_size: NA
d_call: TRBD1
cdr3_nt: TGCGCCAGCAGCCAGACCGGGACAGGGGGCAATGAGCAGTTCTTC
cdr3_aa: CASSQTGTGGNEQFF

cdr3_length: 15
j_call: TRBJ1-1
v_call: TRBV6-5
clone_size: NA
d_call: NA
cdr3_nt: TGTGCCAGCGCTCGCGGGGAGGCTCTGAACACTGAAGCTTTCTTT
cdr3_aa: CASARGEALNTEAFF

cdr3_length: 12
j_call: TRBJ2-7
v_call: TRBV28
clone_size: NA
d_call: NA
cdr3_nt: TGTGCCAGCACGACAGTCTCCTACGAGCAGTACTTC
cdr3_aa: CASTTVSYEQYF

cdr3_length: 15
j_call: TRBJ2-3
v_call: TRBV15
clone_size: NA
d_call: TRBD2
cdr3_nt: TGTGCCACCAGCAGAGGCGGGGGGCTAACAGATACGCAGTATTTT
cdr3_aa: CATSRGGGLTDTQYF

cdr3_length: 12
j_call: TRBJ2-7
v_call: TRBV11-2
clone_size: NA
d_call: TRBD2
cdr3_nt: TGTGCCAGCAGCTATGGGACTAGCGGGGGCGAATTC
cdr3_aa: CASSYGTSGGEF

cdr3_length: 16
j_call: TRBJ1-1
v_call: TRBV10-2
clone_size: NA
d_call: TRBD1
cdr3_nt: TGCGCCAGCAGTGGACGACAGGGGGCGGTGAACACTGAAGCTTTCTTT
cdr3_aa: CASSGRQGAVNTEAFF

cdr3_length: 14
j_call: TRBJ2-3
v_call: TRBV9
clone_size: NA
d_call: NA
cdr3_nt: TGTGCCAGCAGCGTTTGGGGGAGCACAGATACGCAGTATTTT
cdr3_aa: CASSVWGSTDTQYF

cdr3_length: 11
j_call: TRBJ1-1
v_call: TRBV20-1
clone_size: NA
d_call: NA
cdr3_nt: TGCAGTGCTAGAGTCCGGGAAGAAGCTTTCTTT
cdr3_aa: CSARVREEAFF

cdr3_length: 15
j_call: TRBJ2-2
v_call: TRBV5-4
clone_size: NA
d_call: NA
cdr3_nt: TGTGCCAGCAGCTTTATTGGCGGGAACACCGGGGAGCTGTTTTTT
cdr3_aa: CASSFIGGNTGELFF

cdr3_length: 15
j_call: TRBJ2-1
v_call: TRBV9
clone_size: once
d_call: NA
cdr3_nt: TGTGCCAGCAGCGTAGGGTGGGGAGAGGGCAATGAGCAGTTCTTC
cdr3_aa: CASSVGWGEGNEQFF

cdr3_length: 16
j_call: TRBJ1-1
v_call: TRBV7-9
clone_size: NA
d_call: NA
cdr3_nt: TGTGCCAGCAGCTTGGGTTCCGGACAAGGGGACACTGAAGCTTTCTTT
cdr3_aa: CASSLGSGQGDTEAFF

cdr3_length: 11
j_call: TRBJ1-2
v_call: TRBV18
clone_size: NA
d_call: NA
cdr3_nt: TGTGCCAGCTCACCCCTGGGGGGGTACACCTTC
cdr3_aa: CASSPLGGYTF

cdr3_length: 17
j_call: TRBJ2-7
v_call: TRBV11-2
clone_size: NA
d_call: NA
cdr3_nt: TGTGCCAGCAGCTTGGCACCTAAGAGGGGTCAGTCCTACGAGCAGTACTTC
cdr3_aa: CASSLAPKRGQSYEQYF

cdr3_length: 16
j_call: TRBJ1-1
v_call: TRBV13
clone_size: NA
d_call: NA
cdr3_nt: TGTGCCAGCAGCTTGCGTCATCGGGGGTTGGGCACTGAAGCTTTCTTT
cdr3_aa: CASSLRHRGLGTEAFF

cdr3_length: 17
j_call: TRBJ1-2
v_call: TRBV9
clone_size: NA
d_call: NA
cdr3_nt: TGTGCCAGCAGCGCTATAACTGGACATCGAGAAAGCTATGGCTACACCTTC
cdr3_aa: CASSAITGHRESYGYTF